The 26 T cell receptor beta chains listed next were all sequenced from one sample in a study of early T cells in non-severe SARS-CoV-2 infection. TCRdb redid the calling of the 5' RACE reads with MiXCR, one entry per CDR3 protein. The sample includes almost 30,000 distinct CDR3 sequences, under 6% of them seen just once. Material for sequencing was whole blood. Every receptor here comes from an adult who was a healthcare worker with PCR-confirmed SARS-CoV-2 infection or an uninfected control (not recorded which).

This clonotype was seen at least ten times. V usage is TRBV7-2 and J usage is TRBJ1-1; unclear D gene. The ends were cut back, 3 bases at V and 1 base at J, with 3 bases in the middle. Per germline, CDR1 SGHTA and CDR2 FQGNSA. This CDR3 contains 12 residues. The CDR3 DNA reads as TGTGCCAGCAGCTTCTCGAACACTGAAGCTTTCTTT. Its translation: CASSFSNTEAFF.

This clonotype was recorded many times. The CDR3: CASSYGLAGEYQETQYF. The DNA of the CDR3 is TGTGCCAGCAGCTACGGACTAGCGGGGGAGTACCAAGAGACCCAGTACTTC. The rearrangement links TRBV7-9 to TRBJ2-5; the match to TRBD2 covers 13 bases. Trimming removed 4 bases from V and 0 bases from J; junction bases left unmatched: 5. The CDR3 contains 17 residues. Germline V gene sequence: CDR1 SEHNR, CDR2 FQNEAQ (reference sequence).

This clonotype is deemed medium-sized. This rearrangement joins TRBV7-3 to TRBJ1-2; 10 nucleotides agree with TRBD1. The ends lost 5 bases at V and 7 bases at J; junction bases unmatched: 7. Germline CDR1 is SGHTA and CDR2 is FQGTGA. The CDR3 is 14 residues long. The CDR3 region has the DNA TGTGCCAGCAGCCCAACCCGGACAGGGGGTGGCTACACCTTC. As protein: CASSPTRTGGGYTF.

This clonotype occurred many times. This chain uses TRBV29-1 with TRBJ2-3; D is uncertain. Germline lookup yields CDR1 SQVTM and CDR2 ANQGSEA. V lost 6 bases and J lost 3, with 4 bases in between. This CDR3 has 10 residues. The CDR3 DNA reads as TGCAGCGTAGATACAGATACGCAGTATTTT. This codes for CSVDTDTQYF.

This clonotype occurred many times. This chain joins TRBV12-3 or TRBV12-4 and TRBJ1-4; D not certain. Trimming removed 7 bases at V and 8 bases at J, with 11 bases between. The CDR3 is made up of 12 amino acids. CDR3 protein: CASTPQEEKLFF. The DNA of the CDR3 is TGTGCCAGCACCCCCCAGGAGGAAAAACTGTTTTTT.

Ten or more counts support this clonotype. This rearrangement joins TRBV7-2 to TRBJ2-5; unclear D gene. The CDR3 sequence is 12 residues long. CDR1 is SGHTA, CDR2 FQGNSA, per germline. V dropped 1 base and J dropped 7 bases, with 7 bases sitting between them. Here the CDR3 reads CASSLGVGTQYF. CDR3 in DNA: TGTGCCAGCAGCTTAGGGGTTGGGACCCAGTACTTC.

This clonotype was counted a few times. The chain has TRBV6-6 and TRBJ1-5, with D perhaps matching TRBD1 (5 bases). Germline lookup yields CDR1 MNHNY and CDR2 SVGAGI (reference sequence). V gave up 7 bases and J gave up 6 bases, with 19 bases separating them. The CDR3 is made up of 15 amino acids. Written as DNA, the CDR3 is TGTGCCAGCACCCAGGACGGCAGGGCGGGTCAGCCCCAGCATTTT. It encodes CASTQDGRAGQPQHF.

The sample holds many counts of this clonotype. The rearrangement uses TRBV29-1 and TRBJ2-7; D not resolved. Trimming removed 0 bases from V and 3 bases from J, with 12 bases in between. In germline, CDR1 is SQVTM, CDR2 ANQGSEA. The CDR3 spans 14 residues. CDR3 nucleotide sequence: TGCAGCGTTGAAGATTGGAACAACAACTACGAGCAGTACTTC. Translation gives CSVEDWNNNYEQYF.

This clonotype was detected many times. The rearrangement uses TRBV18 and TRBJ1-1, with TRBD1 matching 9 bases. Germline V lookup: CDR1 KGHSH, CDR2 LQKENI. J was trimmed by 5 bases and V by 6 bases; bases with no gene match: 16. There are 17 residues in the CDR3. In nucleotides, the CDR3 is TGTGCCAGCTCGAATACAGGGGGCAATTCTCTCGGGACTGAAGCTTTCTTT. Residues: CASSNTGGNSLGTEAFF. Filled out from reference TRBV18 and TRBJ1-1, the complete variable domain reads NAGVMQNPRHLVRRRGQEARLRCSPMKGHSHVYWYRQLPEEGLKFMVYLQKENIIDESGMPKERFSAEFPKEGPSILRIQQVVRGDSAAYFCASSNTGGNSLGTEAFFGQGTRLTVV.

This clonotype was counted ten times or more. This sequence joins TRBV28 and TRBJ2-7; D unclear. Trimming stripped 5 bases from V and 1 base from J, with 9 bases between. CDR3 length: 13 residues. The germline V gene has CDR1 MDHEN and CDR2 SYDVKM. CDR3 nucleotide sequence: TGTGCCAGCAGTCCATCAGAGTCCTACGAGCAGTACTTC. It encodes CASSPSESYEQYF. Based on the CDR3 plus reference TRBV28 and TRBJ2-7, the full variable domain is DVKVTQSSRYLVKRTGEKVFLECVQDMDHENMFWYRQDPGLGLRLIYFSYDVKMKEKGDIPEGYSVSREKKERFSLILESASTNQTSMYLCASSPSESYEQYFGPGTRLTVT.

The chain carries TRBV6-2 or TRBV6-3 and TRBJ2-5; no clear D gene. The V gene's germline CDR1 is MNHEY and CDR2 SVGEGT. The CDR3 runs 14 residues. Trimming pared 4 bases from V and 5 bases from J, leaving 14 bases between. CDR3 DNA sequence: TGTGCCAGCAGTTCCCGGGCCCGCCATGAGACCCAGTACTTC. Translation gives CASSSRARHETQYF.

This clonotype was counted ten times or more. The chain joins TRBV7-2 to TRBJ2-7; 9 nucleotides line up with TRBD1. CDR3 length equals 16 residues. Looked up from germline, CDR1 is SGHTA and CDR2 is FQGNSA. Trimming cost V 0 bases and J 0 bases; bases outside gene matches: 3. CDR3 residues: CASSLAGQGPSYEQYF. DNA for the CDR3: TGTGCCAGCAGCTTAGCTGGACAGGGGCCCTCCTACGAGCAGTACTTC. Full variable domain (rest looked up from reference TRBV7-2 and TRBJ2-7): GAGVSQSPSNKVTEKGKDVELRCDPISGHTALYWYRQSLGQGLEFLIYFQGNSAPDKSGLPSDRFSAERTGGSVSTLTIQRTQQEDSAVYLCASSLAGQGPSYEQYFGPGTRLTVT.

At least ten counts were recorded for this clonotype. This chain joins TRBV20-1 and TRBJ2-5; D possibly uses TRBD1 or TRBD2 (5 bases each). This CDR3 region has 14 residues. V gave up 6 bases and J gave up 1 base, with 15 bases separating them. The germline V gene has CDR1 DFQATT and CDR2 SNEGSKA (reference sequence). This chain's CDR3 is CSAPGPRTQETQYF. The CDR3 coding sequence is TGCAGTGCCCCGGGACCCAGAACCCAAGAGACCCAGTACTTC.

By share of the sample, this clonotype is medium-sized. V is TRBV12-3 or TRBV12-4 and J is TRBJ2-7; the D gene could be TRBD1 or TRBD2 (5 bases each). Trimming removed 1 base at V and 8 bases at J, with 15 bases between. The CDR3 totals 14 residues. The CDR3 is CASSLEGTPLQQYF. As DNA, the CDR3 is TGTGCCAGCAGTTTAGAAGGGACCCCGCTCCAGCAGTACTTC.

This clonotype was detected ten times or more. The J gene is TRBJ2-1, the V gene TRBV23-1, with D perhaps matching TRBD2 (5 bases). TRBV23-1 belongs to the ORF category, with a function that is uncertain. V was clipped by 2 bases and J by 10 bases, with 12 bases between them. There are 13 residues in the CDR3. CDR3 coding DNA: TGCGCCAGCAGTCAACCGGCTAGGGAGGAGCAGTTCTTC. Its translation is CASSQPAREEQFF.

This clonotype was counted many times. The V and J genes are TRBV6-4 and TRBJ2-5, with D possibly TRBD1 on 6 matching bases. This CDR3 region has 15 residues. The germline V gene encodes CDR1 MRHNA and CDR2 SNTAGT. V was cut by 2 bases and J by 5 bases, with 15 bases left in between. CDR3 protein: CASSDPLQGSETQYF. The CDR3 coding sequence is TGTGCCAGCAGTGACCCCTTACAGGGTTCGGAGACCCAGTACTTC.

In nucleotides, the CDR3 is TGTGCCAGCAGCTTGACAACGCAAGAGACCCAGTACTTC. Translation gives CASSLTTQETQYF. V is TRBV7-3 and J is TRBJ2-5; unclear D gene. This CDR3 contains 13 residues. V was pared by 3 bases and J by 2 bases, with 7 bases between. CDR1 is SGHTA and CDR2 is FQGTGA in the germline V gene.

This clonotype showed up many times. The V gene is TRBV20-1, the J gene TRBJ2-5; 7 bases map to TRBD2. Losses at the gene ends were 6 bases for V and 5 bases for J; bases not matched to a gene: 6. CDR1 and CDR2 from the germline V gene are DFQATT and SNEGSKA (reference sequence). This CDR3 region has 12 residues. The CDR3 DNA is TGCAGTGCGTGGACTAGTGGGGAGACCCAGTACTTC. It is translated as CSAWTSGETQYF.

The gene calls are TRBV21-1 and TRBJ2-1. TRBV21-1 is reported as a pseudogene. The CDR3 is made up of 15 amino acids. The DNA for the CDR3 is TGTGCCAGCAGCAAGAAACGGAAAGACGGGAATGAGCAGTTCTTC. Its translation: CASSKKRKDGNEQFF.

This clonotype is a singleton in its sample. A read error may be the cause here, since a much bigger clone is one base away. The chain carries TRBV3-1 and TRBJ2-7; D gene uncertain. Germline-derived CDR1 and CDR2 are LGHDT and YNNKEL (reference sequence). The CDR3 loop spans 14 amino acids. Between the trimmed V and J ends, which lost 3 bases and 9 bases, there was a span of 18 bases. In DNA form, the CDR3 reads TGTGCCAGCAGCCAGCACACGGATGAATCGGGGCAGTACTTC. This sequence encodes CASSQHTDESGQYF.

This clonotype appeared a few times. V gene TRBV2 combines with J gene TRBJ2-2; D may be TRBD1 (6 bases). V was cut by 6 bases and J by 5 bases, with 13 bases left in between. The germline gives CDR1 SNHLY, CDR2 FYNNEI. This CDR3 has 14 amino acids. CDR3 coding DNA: TGTGCCAGCAGAGTACAGGGACGAACCGGGGAGCTGTTTTTT. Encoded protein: CASRVQGRTGELFF.

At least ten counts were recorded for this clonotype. The CDR3 nucleotides are TGTGCCAGCAGCTTAGGGTTTAAGGGGACGCAGTATTTT. It translates to CASSLGFKGTQYF. J is TRBJ2-3 and V is TRBV7-2; D is possibly TRBD1 (5 bases). Trimming shortened V by 1 base and J by 9 bases, and 11 bases separated the two germline ends. The CDR3 contains 13 residues. The V gene's germline CDR1 is SGHTA and CDR2 FQGNSA.

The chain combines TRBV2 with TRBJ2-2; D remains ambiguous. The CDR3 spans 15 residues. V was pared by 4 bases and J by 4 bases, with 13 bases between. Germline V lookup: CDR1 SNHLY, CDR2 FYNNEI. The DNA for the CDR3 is TGTGCCAGCAGTGGAAGGGTGAGGAGCACCGGGGAGCTGTTTTTT. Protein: CASSGRVRSTGELFF.

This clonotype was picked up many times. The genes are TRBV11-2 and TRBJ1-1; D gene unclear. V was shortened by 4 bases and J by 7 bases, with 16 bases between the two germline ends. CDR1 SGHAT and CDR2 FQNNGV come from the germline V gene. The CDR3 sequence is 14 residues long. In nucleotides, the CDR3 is TGTGCCAGCAGCTCACCTGCCCGCAGAGGTGAAGCTTTCTTT. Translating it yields CASSSPARRGEAFF.

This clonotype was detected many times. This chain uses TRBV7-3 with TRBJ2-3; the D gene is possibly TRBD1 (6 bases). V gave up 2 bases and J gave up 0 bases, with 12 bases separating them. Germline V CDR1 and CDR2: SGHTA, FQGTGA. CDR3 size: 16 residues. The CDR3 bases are TGTGCCAGCAGCTTACGGGGACAACTTAGCACAGATACGCAGTATTTT. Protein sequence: CASSLRGQLSTDTQYF.

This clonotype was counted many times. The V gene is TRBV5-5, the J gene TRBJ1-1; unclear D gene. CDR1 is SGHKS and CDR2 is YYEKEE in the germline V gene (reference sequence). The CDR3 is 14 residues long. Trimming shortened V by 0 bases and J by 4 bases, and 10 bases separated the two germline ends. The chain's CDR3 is CASSLVASSTEAFF. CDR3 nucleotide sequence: TGTGCCAGCAGCTTGGTCGCGAGTTCCACTGAAGCTTTCTTT.